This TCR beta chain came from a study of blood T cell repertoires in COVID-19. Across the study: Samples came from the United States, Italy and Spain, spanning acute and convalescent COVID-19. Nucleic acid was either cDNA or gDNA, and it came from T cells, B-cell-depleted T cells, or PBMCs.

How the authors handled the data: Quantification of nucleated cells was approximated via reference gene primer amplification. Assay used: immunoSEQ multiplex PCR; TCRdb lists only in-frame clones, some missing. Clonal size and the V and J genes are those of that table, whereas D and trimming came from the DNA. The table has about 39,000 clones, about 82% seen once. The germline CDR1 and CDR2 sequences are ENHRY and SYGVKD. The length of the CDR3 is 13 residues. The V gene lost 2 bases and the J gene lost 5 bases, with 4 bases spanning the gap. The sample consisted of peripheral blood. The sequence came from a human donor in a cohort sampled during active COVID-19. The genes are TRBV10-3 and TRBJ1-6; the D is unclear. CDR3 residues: CAISEANNSPLHF. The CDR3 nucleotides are TGTGCCATCAGTGAGGCTAATAATTCACCCCTCCACTTT.